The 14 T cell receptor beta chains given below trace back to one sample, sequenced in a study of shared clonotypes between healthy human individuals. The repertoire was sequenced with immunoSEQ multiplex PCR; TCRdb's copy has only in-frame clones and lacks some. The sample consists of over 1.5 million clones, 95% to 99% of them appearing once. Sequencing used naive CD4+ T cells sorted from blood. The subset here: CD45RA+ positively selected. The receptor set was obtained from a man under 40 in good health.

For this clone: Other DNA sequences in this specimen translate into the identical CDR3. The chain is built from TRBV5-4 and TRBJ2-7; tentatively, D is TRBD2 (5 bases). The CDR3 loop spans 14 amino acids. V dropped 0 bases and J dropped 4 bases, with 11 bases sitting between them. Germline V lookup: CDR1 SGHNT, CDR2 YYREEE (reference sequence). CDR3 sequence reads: CASSLAGTAYEQYF. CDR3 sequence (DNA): TGTGCCAGCAGCTTGGCGGGAACGGCGTACGAGCAGTACTTC.

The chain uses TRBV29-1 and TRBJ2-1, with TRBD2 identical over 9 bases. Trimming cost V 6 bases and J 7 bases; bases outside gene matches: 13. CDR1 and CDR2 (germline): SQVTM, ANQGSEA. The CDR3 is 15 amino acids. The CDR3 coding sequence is TGCAGCGTCCCAATTGTTGCGGGAGGGGTAAATGAGCAGTTCTTC. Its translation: CSVPIVAGGVNEQFF.

The CDR3 nucleotides read TGTGCCAGCGGGCAGTTAAATGAAAAACTGTTTTTT. Encoded protein: CASGQLNEKLFF. This sequence joins TRBV28 and TRBJ1-4; D is uncertain. V lost 8 bases and J 5 bases, leaving 9 bases between the germline ends. From germline, CDR1 is MDHEN and CDR2 SYDVKM. The CDR3 is made up of 12 amino acids.

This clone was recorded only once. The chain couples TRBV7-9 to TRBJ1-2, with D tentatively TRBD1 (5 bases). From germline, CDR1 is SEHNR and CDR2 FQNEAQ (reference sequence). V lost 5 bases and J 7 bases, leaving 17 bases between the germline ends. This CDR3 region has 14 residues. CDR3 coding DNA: TGTGCCAGCAGCCCCCCCCGGGGGGTAATTGGCTACACCTTC. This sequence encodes CASSPPRGVIGYTF.

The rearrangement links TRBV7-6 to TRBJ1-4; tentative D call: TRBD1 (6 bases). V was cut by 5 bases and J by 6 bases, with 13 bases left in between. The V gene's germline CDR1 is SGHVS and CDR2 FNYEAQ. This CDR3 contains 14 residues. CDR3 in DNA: TGTGCCAGCAGCCCCACAGGGAGGGATGAAAAACTGTTTTTT. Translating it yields CASSPTGRDEKLFF. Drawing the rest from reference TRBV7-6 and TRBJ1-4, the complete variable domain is GAGVSQSPRYKVTKRGQDVALRCDPISGHVSLYWYRQALGQGPEFLTYFNYEAQQDKSGLPNDRFSAERPEGSISTLTIQRTEQRDSAMYRCASSPTGRDEKLFFGSGTQLSVL.

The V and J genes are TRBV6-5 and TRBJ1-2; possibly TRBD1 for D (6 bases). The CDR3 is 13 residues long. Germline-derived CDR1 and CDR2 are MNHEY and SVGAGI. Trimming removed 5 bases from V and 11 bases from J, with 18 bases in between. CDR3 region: CASSPGRGRRYTF. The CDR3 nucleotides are TGTGCCAGCAGTCCCGGAAGGGGGAGAAGGTACACCTTC.

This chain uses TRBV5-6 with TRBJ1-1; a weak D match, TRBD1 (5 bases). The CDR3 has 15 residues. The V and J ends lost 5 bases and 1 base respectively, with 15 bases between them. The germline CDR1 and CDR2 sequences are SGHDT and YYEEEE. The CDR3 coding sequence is TGTGCCAGCAGTAGGGTCGGGGGTTCGAACACTGAAGCTTTCTTT. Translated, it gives CASSRVGGSNTEAFF.

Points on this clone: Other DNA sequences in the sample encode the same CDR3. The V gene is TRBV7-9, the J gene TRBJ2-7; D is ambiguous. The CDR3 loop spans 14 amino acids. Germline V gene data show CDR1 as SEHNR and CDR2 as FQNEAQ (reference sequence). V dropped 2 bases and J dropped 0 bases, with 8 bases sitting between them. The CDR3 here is CASSLTANSYEQYF. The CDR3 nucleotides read TGTGCCAGCAGCTTAACGGCTAACTCCTACGAGCAGTACTTC.

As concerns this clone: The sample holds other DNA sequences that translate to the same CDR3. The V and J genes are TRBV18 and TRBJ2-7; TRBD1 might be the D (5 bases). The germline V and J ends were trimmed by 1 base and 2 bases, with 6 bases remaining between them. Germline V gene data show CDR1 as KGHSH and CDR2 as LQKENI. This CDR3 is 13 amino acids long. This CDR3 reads CASSPQGTYEQYF. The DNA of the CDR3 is TGTGCCAGCTCACCACAGGGGACCTACGAGCAGTACTTC.

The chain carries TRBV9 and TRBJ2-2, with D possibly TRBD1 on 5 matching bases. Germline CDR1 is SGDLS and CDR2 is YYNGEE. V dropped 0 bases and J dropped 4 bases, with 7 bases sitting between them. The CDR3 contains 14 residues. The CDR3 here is CASSVEDITGELFF. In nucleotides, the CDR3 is TGTGCCAGCAGCGTAGAGGACATCACCGGGGAGCTGTTTTTT.

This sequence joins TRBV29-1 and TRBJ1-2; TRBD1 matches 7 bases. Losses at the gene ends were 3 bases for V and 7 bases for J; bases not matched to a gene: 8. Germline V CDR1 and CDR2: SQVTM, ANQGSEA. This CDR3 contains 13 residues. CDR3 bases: TGCAGCGTTGAGAAGGAGGGGGCTAGTGGCTACACCTTC. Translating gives CSVEKEGASGYTF.

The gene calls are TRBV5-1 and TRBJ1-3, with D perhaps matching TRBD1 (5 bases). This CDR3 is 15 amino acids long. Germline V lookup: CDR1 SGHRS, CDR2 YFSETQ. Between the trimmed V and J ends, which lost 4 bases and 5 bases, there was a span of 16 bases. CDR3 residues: CASSGTGTSRNTIYF. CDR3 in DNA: TGCGCCAGCAGCGGAACCGGGACCTCGAGAAACACCATATATTTT.

The CDR3 sequence is CASSLVAPGQESYNEQFF. CDR3 DNA: TGTGCCAGCAGCTTAGTCGCACCGGGACAGGAGTCCTACAATGAGCAGTTCTTC. The chain is built from TRBV7-9 and TRBJ2-1; 8 nucleotides line up with TRBD1. Germline-derived CDR1 and CDR2 are SEHNR and FQNEAQ (reference sequence). CDR3 size: 18 residues. The ends lost 1 base at V and 1 base at J; junction bases unmatched: 9.

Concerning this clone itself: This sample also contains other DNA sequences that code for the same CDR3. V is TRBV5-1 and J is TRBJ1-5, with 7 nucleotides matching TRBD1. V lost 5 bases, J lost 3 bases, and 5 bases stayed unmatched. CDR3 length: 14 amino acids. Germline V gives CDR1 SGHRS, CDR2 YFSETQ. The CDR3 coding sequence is TGCGCCAGCAGTACCGGGACAGACAATCAGCCCCAGCATTTT. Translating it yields CASSTGTDNQPQHF.